This TCR beta chain comes out of a study of OX40 agonist ivuxolimab in advanced cancers. General notes on the study: The costimulatory receptor OX40 (CD134) was targeted by ivuxolimab, a fully human IgG2 agonistic monoclonal antibody. The point of sequencing TCRbeta in the periphery was to test whether ivuxolimab changed TCR sequence diversity and drove clonal T-cell expansion. A male proportion of about 79% and a mean age of around 60 years, ranging from about 23 to 79, were recorded for the dose-escalation cohort. Intravenous ivuxolimab was administered to patients every 2 weeks at six dose levels: 0.01, 0.1, 0.3, 1.5, 3 and 10 mg/kg. Partial responses were achieved by three dose-escalation patients, of whom one had hepatocellular carcinoma and two had cutaneous melanoma. Among the 52 dose-escalation patients, some 20 had hepatocellular carcinoma, about 15 melanoma, 9 renal cell carcinoma and 9 head and neck cancer. Patients were allowed to have had prior anti-PD-1, anti-PD-L1 or anti-CTLA-4 therapy, and 30% to 40% of the dose-escalation patients had previously received checkpoint inhibitors. The monotherapy dose-escalation portion (N ≈ 57 patients) of the phase I ivuxolimab trial is reported in the paper.

The CDR3 sequence holds 14 residues, the cysteine and phenylalanine included. The sequence is cut down to CDR3 DNA, 42 bases in frame from base 1. Trimming at the junction amounts to 2 bases on V and 1 base on J, and the germline ends lie 5 bases apart. The germline V gene provides CDR1 SGHTA and CDR2 FQGTGA. Patients with a history of autoimmune disease or receiving systemic immunosuppression were excluded from the trial. In every dose cohort, peripheral blood was drawn for TCR sequencing at baseline, cycle 4 day 1, and cycle 7 day 1. The samples were drawn from a first-in-human, open-label, multicenter phase I dose-escalation trial of ivuxolimab. Adults with locally advanced or metastatic melanoma, renal cell carcinoma, hepatocellular carcinoma or head and neck squamous cell carcinoma were enrolled in the trial. Before TCR sequencing, CD4+ T cells and CD8+ T cells from peripheral blood were sorted into separate populations.

For sequencing of the TCRbeta CDR3 region, genomic DNA was extracted from the sorted cells. The immunoSEQ Assay was used to sequence the TCRbeta CDR3 regions. In TCRdb, the immuneACCESS table is reduced to in-frame sequences with V and J assigned. These tables do not hold every clone; where another copy was compared, an unresolved V gene accounts for under half, and the others remain unexplained. For this sample there are some 87,000 clones; 70% to 90% appear just once. The ten largest account for under 0.9% of the sample. What the work shows at the level of the full study, not this receptor alone: After ivuxolimab, expanded clones were on average more numerous among CD8+ T cells than among CD4+ T cells. At doses of 0.1 to 3.0 mg/kg, clonal expansion of both CD4+ and CD8+ blood T cells was observed from baseline to week 6. Which antigens the clonally expanded peripheral T cells were specific for was not determined. In the 0.1-3.0 mg/kg groups, partial responders were among the patients with the lowest normalized peripheral clonal expansion, particularly in CD8+ T cells. Low levels of normalized T-cell clonal expansion were also shown by some nonresponding patients.

As for this clone: Its antigen remains unidentified. The record has no base qualities; no much larger clone is one base away.

This clonotype was obtained from an adult with an advanced solid tumor such as melanoma, head and neck, liver or kidney cancer. The material sequenced was CD4+ or CD8+ T cells sorted from blood, taken in a trial of the OX40 agonist ivuxolimab. The chain employs TRBV7-3 and TRBJ2-2; no D gene call is confident. The CDR3 region reads CASSLGRNTGELFF. In nucleotides, the sequence is TGTGCCAGCAGCTTAGGGCGGAACACCGGGGAGCTGTTTTTT. Here the CDR3 is joined to the reference TRBV7-3 and TRBJ2-2 genes, and the full variable domain is: GAGVSQTPSNKVTEKGKYVELRCDPISGHTALYWYRQSLGQGPEFLIYFQGTGAADDSGLPNDRFFAVRPEGSVSTLKIQRTERGDSAVYLCASSLGRNTGELFFGEGSRLTVL.